The entry below describes one T cell receptor (beta chain). No antigen is known for it. Using immunoSEQ multiplex PCR, the repertoire was profiled, and TCRdb retains in-frame clones only, with some absent. The top ten hold roughly 5% of the sample, which has around 64,000 clones, 75% to 85% seen once. The sample is drawn from a study of T cells in localized non-small cell lung cancer. The V and J ends lost 3 bases and 1 base respectively, with 3 bases between them. This CDR3 has 12 amino acids. Germline V lookup: CDR1 SEHNR, CDR2 FQNEAQ (reference sequence). Study findings and constraints: Uninvolved neighboring lung showed the greatest T cell clonality, exceeding tumor. Adjacent lung was found to contain a median approximately 60 of the top 100 tumor clones.

The source of this sequence is a man aged 40-75 years with stage II lung adenocarcinoma. This chain joins TRBV7-9 and TRBJ1-2; D gene ambiguous. Material: PBMCs, obtained before any cancer treatment. CDR3 sequence (DNA): TGTGCCAGCAGCTTGGATAACTATGGCTACACCTTC. Its protein product is CASSLDNYGYTF.